Included here is one TCR beta chain sequence, with context. Other DNA variants within this sample encode the same CDR3. The CDR3 extends over 16 amino acids. V was cut by 0 bases and J by 1 base, with 10 bases left in between. Germline CDR1 MNHEY, CDR2 SVGAGI. The record originates from a study of cytomegalovirus exposure and HLA in healthy donors. Primers: 60 Vbeta forward and 13 Jbeta reverse. This table comes from immunoSEQ multiplex PCR, and its TCRdb copy is limited to in-frame clones, with some not included. The table has roughly 120,000 clones, roughly 65% seen once; the top ten hold 9% to 10%. The J gene is TRBJ2-1, the V gene TRBV6-5; a weak D match, TRBD1 (5 bases). This sequence originates from a man aged 35-49 years in good health and CMV-seropositive. Sequenced sample: PBMCs. This CDR3 is CASSYSPQGSYNEQFF. The CDR3 nucleotides read TGTGCCAGCAGTTACTCGCCCCAGGGTTCCTACAATGAGCAGTTCTTC.